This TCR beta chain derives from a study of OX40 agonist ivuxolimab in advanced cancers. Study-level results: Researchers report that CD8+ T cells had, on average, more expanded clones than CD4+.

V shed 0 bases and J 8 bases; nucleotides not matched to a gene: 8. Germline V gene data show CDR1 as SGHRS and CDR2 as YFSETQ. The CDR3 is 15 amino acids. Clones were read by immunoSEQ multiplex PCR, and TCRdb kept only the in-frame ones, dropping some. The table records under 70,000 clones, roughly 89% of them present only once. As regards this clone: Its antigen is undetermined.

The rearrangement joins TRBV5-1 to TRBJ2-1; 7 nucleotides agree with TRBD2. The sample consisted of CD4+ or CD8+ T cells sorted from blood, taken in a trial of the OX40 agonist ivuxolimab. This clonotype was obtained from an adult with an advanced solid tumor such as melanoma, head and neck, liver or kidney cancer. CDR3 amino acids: CASSLEAGSLYEQFF. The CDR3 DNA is TGCGCCAGCAGCTTGGAAGCGGGATCTCTCTATGAGCAGTTCTTC.